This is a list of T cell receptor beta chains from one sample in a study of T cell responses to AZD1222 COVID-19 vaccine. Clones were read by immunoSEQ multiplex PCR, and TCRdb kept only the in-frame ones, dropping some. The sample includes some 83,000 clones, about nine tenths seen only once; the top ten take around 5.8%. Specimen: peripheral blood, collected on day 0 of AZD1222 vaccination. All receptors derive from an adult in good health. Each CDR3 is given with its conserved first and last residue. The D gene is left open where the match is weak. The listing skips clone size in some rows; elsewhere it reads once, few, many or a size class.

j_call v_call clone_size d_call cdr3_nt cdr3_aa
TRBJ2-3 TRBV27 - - TGTGCCAGCAGTCTGACTAGGAGTGGCACAGATACGCAGTATTTT CASSLTRSGTDTQYF
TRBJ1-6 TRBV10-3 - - TGTGCCATCAGTGTCCAGGGTGGTTCACCCCTCCACTTT CAISVQGGSPLHF
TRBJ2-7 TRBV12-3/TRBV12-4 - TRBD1 TGTGCCAGCAGTTTCGGACAGGGCGAGCAGTACTTC CASSFGQGEQYF
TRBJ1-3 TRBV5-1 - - TGCGCCAGCAGCTTGTCAGTCTCTGGAAACACCATATATTTT CASSLSVSGNTIYF
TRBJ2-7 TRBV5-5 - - TGTGCCAGCAGCTTGGGTCTAGACTACGAGCAGTACTTC CASSLGLDYEQYF
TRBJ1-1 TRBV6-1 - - TGTGCCAGCAGTGAACCGACTGAAGCTTTCTTT CASSEPTEAFF
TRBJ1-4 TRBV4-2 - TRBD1 TGTGCCAGCAGCCAAAATATCAGGGGGACGGATGAAAAACTGTTTTTT CASSQNIRGTDEKLFF
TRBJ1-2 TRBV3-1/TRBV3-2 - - TGTGCCAGCAGCTTAAGATTGGGCTATGGCTACACCTTC CASSLRLGYGYTF
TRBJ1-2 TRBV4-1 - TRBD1 TGCGCCAGCAGCCTACCGGGACAGGGAATGGGCTACACCTTC CASSLPGQGMGYTF
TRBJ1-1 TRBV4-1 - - TGCGCCAGCAGCCAAGTCTTTCTGAAGAGCTCTGAAGCTTTCTTT CASSQVFLKSSEAFF
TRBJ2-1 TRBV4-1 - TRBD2 TGCGCCAGCAGCCCCCGGCTAGCGGGGTATTACAATGAGCAGTTCTTC CASSPRLAGYYNEQFF
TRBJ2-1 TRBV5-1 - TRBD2 TGCGCCAGCAGCGTAAGCGGGGGCTCTTCCAATGAGCAGTTCTTC CASSVSGGSSNEQFF
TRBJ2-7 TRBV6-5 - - TGTGCCAGCAGTCCCACCTCGTCCCACTACGAGCAGTACTTC CASSPTSSHYEQYF
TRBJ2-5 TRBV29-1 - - TGCAGCGTCGGCTGGACAACGGAGACCCAGTACTTC CSVGWTTETQYF
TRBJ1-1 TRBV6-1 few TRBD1 TGTGCCAGCAGTGAAAACAGGGGCACTGAAGCTTTCTTT CASSENRGTEAFF
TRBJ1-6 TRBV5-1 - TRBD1 TGCGCCAGCAGCACCGGGACAGTGAATAATTCACCCCTCCACTTT CASSTGTVNNSPLHF
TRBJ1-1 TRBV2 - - TGTGCCGCCCCGGCCGGGAGGCCGAACACTGAAGCTTTCTTT CAAPAGRPNTEAFF
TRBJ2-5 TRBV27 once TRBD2 TGTGCCAGCAGAGCAGCCACGGGGGGGCCAGTGCTGTGGGAGACCCAGTACTTC CASRAATGGPVLWETQYF
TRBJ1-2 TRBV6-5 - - TGTGCCAGCAGTTTGGGGGCGGGTGGCTACACCTTC CASSLGAGGYTF